This is a list of T cell receptor beta chains from one sample in a study of cytomegalovirus exposure and HLA in healthy donors. Clones were read by immunoSEQ multiplex PCR, and TCRdb kept only the in-frame ones, dropping some. The data contain some 120,000 clones, 65% of them singletons. The sequencing sample was made of PBMCs. The receptors were sampled from a middle-aged woman in good health and CMV-seropositive. Both conserved end residues are trimmed from each CDR3. The order of the fields is D gene, V gene, J gene, CDR3 length, CDR3 protein. D genes are given only for firm matches.

.,TRBV7-2,TRBJ1-1,12,ASSLNSGDTEAF
.,TRBV5-6,TRBJ2-7,13,ASSPNLTPSYEQY
TRBD1,TRBV7-9,TRBJ2-2,12,SSSTPGQAGELF
TRBD2,TRBV7-2,.,12,ASSLQGLPYEQY
.,TRBV7-9,TRBJ2-4,16,ASSLEVVVTLAKNIQY
.,TRBV14,TRBJ2-1,9,ASSQFTRSF
TRBD1,TRBV28,TRBJ1-1,11,AGQGAGSTEAF
.,TRBV7-6,TRBJ2-1,14,ASSSLFFTGYNEQF
TRBD2,TRBV12-5,TRBJ2-7,12,ASVGLAGAVEQY
TRBD1,TRBV6-5,TRBJ2-7,13,ASSADRGRSYEQY
TRBD2,TRBV30,TRBJ2-7,13,AWSEGGSGSYEQY
.,TRBV9,TRBJ1-1,11,ASRGLGDTEAF
TRBD1,TRBV7-2,TRBJ2-3,13,ASSSRDRGTDTQY
.,TRBV28,TRBJ2-5,11,ASSLRTLETQY
TRBD1,TRBV28,TRBJ1-4,13,ASISGQEVSEKLF
.,TRBV18,TRBJ2-6,14,ASSPAFSSGANVLT
.,TRBV11-3,TRBJ2-5,12,ASSLDSGQETQY
.,TRBV4-3,TRBJ1-5,16,ASSQEFARGYSNQPQH